The next 21 T cell receptor beta chains were all read from a single sample in a study of T cells in Graves' hyperthyroidism and ophthalmopathy. RNA transcripts provided the source from which TCR beta CDR3 regions were amplified. HTBI primers drove first-round RT-PCR of the TCR CDR3. TCRdb processed the multiplex PCR reads anew with MiXCR; each CDR3 protein has one entry. The sample gives 350,000 or so distinct CDR3 sequences, roughly 17% of which show up once; more than 30% is in the top ten. The sample consisted of blood. These TCRs come from a woman in her twenties or thirties with Graves' hyperthyroidism that later progressed to Graves' ophthalmopathy.

J is TRBJ2-6 and V is TRBV27; 9 bases agree with TRBD2. This CDR3 comprises 19 residues. The V gene's germline CDR1 is MNHEY and CDR2 SMNVEV (reference sequence). Unmatched junction bases numbered 12, after V lost 6 bases and J lost 0 bases. CDR3 bases: TGTGCCAGCAGCCCGTTAGCGGGGGCAGCCTTCTCTGGGGCCAACGTCCTGACTTTC. This codes for CASSPLAGAAFSGANVLTF.

This clonotype came up many times. The chain couples TRBV3-1 to TRBJ1-1; D not resolved. CDR1 LGHDT and CDR2 YNNKEL come from the germline V gene (reference sequence). This CDR3 spans 13 amino acids. Trimming took 0 bases from V and 6 from J, leaving 8 bases between them. The CDR3 is CASSQELSPEAFF. CDR3 in DNA: TGTGCCAGCAGCCAAGAATTATCTCCTGAAGCTTTCTTT.

This clonotype appeared many times. In DNA form, the CDR3 reads TGTGCCAGCAGGACCTCCTACGAGCAGTACTTC. This sequence encodes CASRTSYEQYF. The chain uses TRBV28 and TRBJ2-7; unclear D gene. The germline V gene has CDR1 MDHEN and CDR2 SYDVKM. This CDR3 is 11 amino acids long. Trimming removed 6 bases at V and 0 bases at J, with 3 bases between.

The V and J genes are TRBV19 and TRBJ1-5, with a tentative D call TRBD1 (5 bases). Trimming removed 4 bases from V and 0 bases from J, with 13 bases in between. Germline V gene lookup returns CDR1 LNHDA and CDR2 SQIVND (reference sequence). The CDR3 has 16 residues. The CDR3 spells CASSTTGRYSNQPQHF. The CDR3 coding sequence is TGTGCCAGTAGTACAACAGGTCGATATAGCAATCAGCCCCAGCATTTT.

The rearrangement uses TRBV4-1 and TRBJ2-4; D may be TRBD1 or TRBD2 (5 bases each). Germline assignment: CDR1 MGHRA and CDR2 YSYEKL. This CDR3 contains 16 residues. V was clipped by 0 bases and J by 0 bases, with 9 bases between them. CDR3 sequence reads: CASSQDLGGAKNIQYF. CDR3 nucleotides: TGCGCCAGCAGCCAAGATCTTGGGGGAGCCAAAAACATTCAGTACTTC.

This clonotype came up many times. This chain uses TRBV29-1 with TRBJ1-5, with 8 bases identical to TRBD1. In germline, CDR1 is SQVTM, CDR2 ANQGSEA. CDR3 length: 14 residues. Trimming took 6 bases from V and 2 from J; bases not matched to a gene: 6. This CDR3 reads CSVGDRGGNQPQHF. CDR3 nucleotides: TGCAGCGTCGGTGACAGGGGTGGCAATCAGCCCCAGCATTTT.

Ten or more counts support this clonotype. V is TRBV6-2 or TRBV6-3 and J is TRBJ2-3; D ambiguous. The CDR3 spans 14 residues. Looked up from germline, CDR1 is MNHEY and CDR2 is SVGEGT. V lost 2 bases and J lost 7, with 13 bases in between. For the CDR3, the DNA is TGTGCCAGCAGTTACGGCTTCATCCGAAATACGCAGTATTTT. This sequence encodes CASSYGFIRNTQYF.

For this clonotype: A read error may explain this, as a much larger clone is one base away. The chain uses TRBV3-1 and TRBJ2-5; D possibly uses TRBD1 or TRBD2 (5 bases each). The CDR3 sequence is 11 residues long. The germline V and J ends were trimmed by 4 bases and 6 bases, with 6 bases remaining between them. From germline, CDR1 is LGHDT and CDR2 YNNKEL (reference sequence). CDR3 bases: TGTGCCAGCAGCCGGGGGAAGACCCAGTACTTC. It is translated as CASSRGKTQYF.

This clonotype occurred many times. The chain links TRBV20-1 to TRBJ2-1; D gene ambiguous. This CDR3 contains 13 residues. V lost 3 bases, J lost 3 bases, and 9 bases lay in between. Germline loops: CDR1 DFQATT, CDR2 SNEGSKA (reference sequence). The CDR3 DNA is TGCAGTGCTAGTCCTCGCAGCTACAATGAGCAGTTCTTC. Its translation is CSASPRSYNEQFF.

Notes on this clonotype: A read error is possible here, since a much larger clone lies one base away. This sequence joins TRBV5-1 and TRBJ1-3; weak D call: TRBD1 (6 bases). CDR1 is SGHRS, CDR2 YFSETQ, per germline. The CDR3 has 16 residues. The CDR3 nucleotides are TGCGCCAGCAGCCCTCACAGGGCTGGCTCTGGAAACACCATATCTTTT. It specifies CASSPHRAGSGNTISF.

This clonotype was recorded at least ten times. The chain joins TRBV3-1 to TRBJ2-7; D tentatively reads TRBD1 or TRBD2 (5 bases each). Trimming cost V 2 bases and J 2 bases, with 16 bases left between them. The V gene's germline CDR1 is LGHDT and CDR2 YNNKEL (reference sequence). CDR3 length: 16 amino acids. DNA for the CDR3: TGTGCCAGCAGCCAACCGGGACCGAAAACCCCCTACGAGCAGTACTTC. Amino acid sequence: CASSQPGPKTPYEQYF.

The genes are TRBV2 and TRBJ1-1, with 11 bases fitting TRBD1. CDR3 length: 14 residues. The trim removed 6 bases at V and 5 bases at J, leaving 5 bases unmatched. Per the germline V gene, CDR1 is SNHLY and CDR2 is FYNNEI. CDR3: CASRKGTGGTEAFF. Here the CDR3 DNA reads TGTGCCAGCAGAAAAGGGACAGGGGGGACTGAAGCTTTCTTT. Full variable domain (remainder filled in from reference TRBV2 and TRBJ1-1): EPEVTQTPSHQVTQMGQEVILRCVPISNHLYFYWYRQILGQKVEFLVSFYNNEISEKSEIFDDQFSVERPDGSNFTLKIRSTKLEDSAMYFCASRKGTGGTEAFFGQGTRLTVV.

This clonotype was seen many times. J is TRBJ1-1 and V is TRBV2; 7 positions agree with TRBD1. Germline values: CDR1 SNHLY, CDR2 FYNNEI. V gave up 9 bases and J gave up 7 bases; unmatched junction bases: 2. This CDR3 is 10 amino acids long. The CDR3 nucleotides are TGTGCCAGACGGGACAGTGAAGCTTTCTTT. Residues: CARRDSEAFF.

The sample holds many counts of this clonotype. V and J are TRBV7-9 and TRBJ2-5, with 11 nucleotides matching TRBD2. The CDR3 consists of 16 residues. After removal of 5 bases from V and 3 bases from J, the junction contained 8 bases not matched to a gene. Germline loops: CDR1 SEHNR, CDR2 FQNEAQ (reference sequence). This CDR3 reads CASSATETSGEETQYF. In DNA, the CDR3 is TGTGCCAGCAGCGCGACCGAGACTAGCGGGGAAGAGACCCAGTACTTC. The full variable domain, with the rest looked up from reference TRBV7-9 and TRBJ2-5, is DTGVSQNPRHKITKRGQNVTFRCDPISEHNRLYWYRQTLGQGPEFLTYFQNEAQLEKSRLLSDRFSAERPKGSFSTLEIQRTEQGDSAMYLCASSATETSGEETQYFGPGTRLLVL.

This clonotype was seen repeatedly, ten times or more. The gene calls are TRBV12-3 or TRBV12-4 and TRBJ2-5; 9 bases agree with TRBD1. V gave up 6 bases and J gave up 7 bases; unmatched junction bases: 6. This CDR3 comprises 13 residues. CDR3 in amino acids: CASRDRGFVTQYF. The CDR3 region has the DNA TGTGCCAGCAGGGACAGGGGATTTGTGACCCAGTACTTC.

In this sample, this clonotype turned up once. The chain has TRBV20-1 and TRBJ1-5, with TRBD1 matching 7 bases. Germline loops: CDR1 DFQATT, CDR2 SNEGSKA (reference sequence). The junction had 4 bases not matched to a gene; V was cut back by 2 bases and J by 3 bases. The CDR3 length is 14 residues. This CDR3 reads CSARMGTANQPQHF. As DNA, the CDR3 is TGCAGTGCTAGAATGGGGACAGCCAATCAGCCCCAGCATTTT.

This clonotype was seen ten or more times. V usage is TRBV6-1 and J usage is TRBJ2-1, with D perhaps TRBD2 (6 bases). The CDR3 has 13 residues. Trimming shortened V by 6 bases and J by 8 bases, and 14 bases separated the two germline ends. Germline values: CDR1 MNHNS, CDR2 SASEGT. The chain's CDR3 is CASSGLSGYEQFF. In nucleotides, the CDR3 is TGTGCCAGCAGCGGACTATCGGGCTATGAGCAGTTCTTC.

The V call is TRBV27, the J call TRBJ2-2; TRBD2 aligns across 10 bases. Germline lookup yields CDR1 MNHEY and CDR2 SMNVEV (reference sequence). The CDR3 spans 16 residues. Germline trimming cut 3 bases from V and 5 bases from J; bases unmatched to any gene: 6. The CDR3 is CASSFTSGIKTGELFF. The CDR3 coding sequence is TGTGCCAGCAGTTTCACTAGCGGGATTAAGACCGGGGAGCTGTTTTTT.

This clonotype was seen only once. The rearrangement links TRBV3-1 to TRBJ2-1, with 9 positions matching TRBD2. Losses at the gene ends were 0 bases for V and 5 bases for J; bases not matched to a gene: 17. Germline V CDR1 and CDR2: LGHDT, YNNKEL (reference sequence). The CDR3 is 20 residues long. CDR3 DNA: TGTGCCAGCAGCCAAGATCTATCCCCGCATAGCGGGGGTCTTCACAATGAGCAGTTCTTC. Its translation is CASSQDLSPHSGGLHNEQFF.

At least ten counts were recorded for this clonotype. In DNA, the CDR3 is TGTGCCAGCAGGGATCCTTCCATCGGAACTTTCTTT. This translates into CASRDPSIGTFF. The chain recombines TRBV2 with TRBJ1-1; D is undetermined. The CDR3 totals 12 residues. Germline CDR1 is SNHLY and CDR2 is FYNNEI. Trimming cost V 6 bases and J 12 bases, with 17 bases left between them. Looking up the rest from reference TRBV2 and TRBJ1-1 gives the full variable domain: EPEVTQTPSHQVTQMGQEVILRCVPISNHLYFYWYRQILGQKVEFLVSFYNNEISEKSEIFDDQFSVERPDGSNFTLKIRSTKLEDSAMYFCASRDPSIGTFFGQGTRLTVV.

This clonotype turned up a few times. The chain is built from TRBV12-3 or TRBV12-4 and TRBJ2-1, with 11 bases fitting TRBD2. Trimming took 5 bases from V and 0 from J; bases not matched to a gene: 6. The CDR3 runs 17 residues. Written as DNA, the CDR3 is TGTGCCAGCAGTACTCGGACTAGCGGGTTCTCCTACAATGAGCAGTTCTTC. This codes for CASSTRTSGFSYNEQFF.